This entry describes one T cell receptor beta chain. The entry originates in a study of T cell changes during pregnancy in multiple sclerosis. Germline CDR1 reads SGHRS; CDR2 reads YFSETQ. CDR3 length: 14 amino acids. V shed 4 bases and J shed 4 bases, with 14 bases lying between them. Produced via immunoSEQ multiplex PCR; TCRdb's table is partial and in-frame only. Of 55,000 to 70,000 clones in the sample, 75% to 90% are singletons; the top ten hold approximately 0.4%. This sequence originates from a female donor with multiple sclerosis, enrolled in a pregnancy study. This material consisted of CD4+ T cells from peripheral blood mononuclear cells, taken in the third trimester of pregnancy. The V call is TRBV5-1, the J call TRBJ1-2; a possible D gene is TRBD1 (5 bases). The CDR3 sequence is CASSTGGAGYGYTF. The CDR3 DNA follows: TGCGCCAGCAGCACGGGAGGGGCCGGCTATGGCTACACCTTC.